The 17 T cell receptor beta chains below come from one sample, sequenced in a study of monozygotic twins with inflammatory bowel disease. TCRdb re-analyzed the 5' RACE reads; it lists each CDR3 protein once, without DNA. The sample includes roughly 300,000 distinct CDR3 sequences. Sequencing was carried out using blood. The receptors stem from a human donor with ulcerative colitis or Crohn's disease, or a healthy co-twin of an affected twin (not recorded which).

The J gene is TRBJ2-1, the V gene TRBV7-2; there is no DNA to check the TCRdb D call of TRBD1. This CDR3 is built from 14 residues. Germline lookup yields CDR1 SGHTA and CDR2 FQGNSA. CDR3 amino acids: CASSSDISRDEQFF.

The rearrangement uses TRBV27 and TRBJ2-4; TCRdb proposes TRBD1, but this gene call is untestable without DNA. The CDR3 length is 13 residues. Per germline, CDR1 MNHEY and CDR2 SMNVEV (reference sequence). CDR3: CASSWGGKNIQYF.

V is TRBV7-2 and J is TRBJ1-2; TCRdb returns TRBD1, unconfirmable since there is no DNA. Per the germline V gene, CDR1 is SGHTA and CDR2 is FQGNSA. This CDR3 comprises 14 residues. Here the CDR3 reads CASSLGTQWEGYTF.

The J gene is TRBJ1-2, the V gene TRBV12-3 or TRBV12-4. The CDR3 covers 13 residues. Here the CDR3 reads CASRDTGNYGYTF.

The chain carries TRBV12-3 or TRBV12-4 and TRBJ2-1. The length of the CDR3 is 12 residues. Here the CDR3 reads CATRGLGNEQYF.

V and J are TRBV5-4 and TRBJ2-2; TCRdb gives TRBD1 as the D gene, but with no DNA this cannot be confirmed. This CDR3 region has 14 residues. The germline V gene has CDR1 SGHNT and CDR2 YYREEE (reference sequence). CDR3 in amino acids: CASSFPGQVGGLFF.

V gene TRBV3-1 combines with J gene TRBJ2-7. This CDR3 has 11 amino acids. The germline V gene encodes CDR1 LGHDT and CDR2 YNNKEL (reference sequence). The CDR3 loop is CASSQTDRQYF.

The CDR3 protein is CASSSTVPGALFF. The gene calls are TRBV7-9 and TRBJ2-2; the TCRdb D gene call, TRBD1, has no DNA to confirm it. This CDR3 contains 13 residues. Germline CDR1 SEHNR, CDR2 FQNEAQ (reference sequence).

The gene calls are TRBV24-1 and TRBJ1-1; checking the TCRdb D call of TRBD1 is not possible without DNA. The CDR3 extends over 13 amino acids. The germline V gene has CDR1 KGHDR and CDR2 SFDVKD. The CDR3 protein is CATRDRGFPEAFF.

V is TRBV27 and J is TRBJ2-3. CDR1 and CDR2 from the germline V gene are MNHEY and SMNVEV (reference sequence). CDR3 length: 13 amino acids. The CDR3: CASRPTSTDTQYF.

The rearrangement links TRBV27 to TRBJ1-6; without DNA, the TCRdb call of TRBD1 cannot be checked. The V gene's germline CDR1 is MNHEY and CDR2 SMNVEV (reference sequence). This CDR3 comprises 14 residues. The chain's CDR3 is CASSLGGPYSPLHF.

This chain joins TRBV19 and TRBJ1-5; TCRdb names TRBD1, which stays unverified in the absence of DNA. CDR1 is LNHDA and CDR2 is SQIVND in the germline V gene (reference sequence). This CDR3 spans 13 amino acids. The CDR3 loop is CASIDSPNQPQHF.

V and J are TRBV20-1 and TRBJ1-5; TCRdb reports TRBD1, a call that lacks DNA to check it against. From germline, CDR1 is DFQATT and CDR2 SNEGSKA (reference sequence). This CDR3 region has 16 residues. The CDR3 sequence: CSAAGGGTLSNQPQHF.

The rearrangement joins TRBV27 to TRBJ2-1. Germline-derived CDR1 and CDR2 are MNHEY and SMNVEV (reference sequence). The length of the CDR3 is 14 residues. The CDR3 is CASSLQWGYNEQFF.

The rearrangement joins TRBV4-3 to TRBJ2-1; TCRdb proposes TRBD1, but this gene call is untestable without DNA. Germline CDR1 reads LGHNA; CDR2 reads YSLEER. This CDR3 has 14 residues. The CDR3 sequence is CASSQEFRVHEQFF.

The V gene is TRBV7-2, the J gene TRBJ2-7; TCRdb calls TRBD1, which cannot be checked without DNA. The CDR3 is 16 residues long. The germline gives CDR1 SGHTA, CDR2 FQGNSA. The CDR3 reads CASSISGGQGSYEQYF.

This chain connects TRBV19 to TRBJ1-2; TCRdb gives TRBD1 as the D gene, but with no DNA this cannot be confirmed. Germline assignment: CDR1 LNHDA and CDR2 SQIVND (reference sequence). This CDR3 region has 17 residues. This chain's CDR3 is CASSMAGTGLLNYGYTF.